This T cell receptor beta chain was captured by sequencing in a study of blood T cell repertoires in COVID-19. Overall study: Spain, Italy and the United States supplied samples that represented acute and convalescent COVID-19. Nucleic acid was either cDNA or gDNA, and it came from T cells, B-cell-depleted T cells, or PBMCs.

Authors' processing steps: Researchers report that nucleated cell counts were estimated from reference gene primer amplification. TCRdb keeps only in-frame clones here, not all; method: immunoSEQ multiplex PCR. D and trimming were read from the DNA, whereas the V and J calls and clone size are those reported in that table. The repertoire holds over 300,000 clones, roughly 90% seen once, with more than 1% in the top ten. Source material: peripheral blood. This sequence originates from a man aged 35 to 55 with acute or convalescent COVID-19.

The CDR3 DNA is TGTGCCAGCACCGCGGCTAATAGCAATCAGCCCCAGCATTTT. It yields the protein CASTAANSNQPQHF. The chain is built from TRBV6-5 and TRBJ1-5; D gene ambiguous. There are 14 residues in the CDR3. The ends were cut back, 7 bases at V and 0 bases at J, with 10 bases in the middle. Germline CDR1 reads MNHEY; CDR2 reads SVGAGI.